Listed below are T cell receptor beta chains from one sample, sequenced in a study of blood T cell repertoires in COVID-19. Sequencing was performed with immunoSEQ multiplex PCR; in TCRdb, only in-frame clones are kept and a portion is missing. The data show under 300,000 clones, with around 81% seen just once and 2.5% to 3.5% held by the top ten. The specimen was peripheral blood. Every receptor here comes from an older woman with active or convalescent COVID-19. CDR3s include the opening cysteine and the closing phenylalanine or tryptophan. D genes are given only for firm matches. Where a row states a size, it is once, few, many or the class of an expanded clone; other rows omit it.

clone size: NA; D gene: TRBD2; V gene: TRBV19; J gene: TRBJ2-5; CDR3 DNA: TGTGCCAGTACCCCAGAGGCATCCGGGGGGGGCCAAGAGACCCAGTACTTC; CDR3 protein: CASTPEASGGGQETQYF
clone size: NA; D gene: TRBD1; V gene: TRBV14; J gene: TRBJ1-2; CDR3 DNA: TGTGCCAGCAGCCAAGTGCCTCAGGGGGCGCCTAACTATGGCTACACCTTC; CDR3 protein: CASSQVPQGAPNYGYTF
clone size: NA; D gene: NA; V gene: TRBV6-2/TRBV6-3; J gene: TRBJ1-1; CDR3 DNA: TGTGCCAGCAGTTCGGCAGGGTGGACTGAAGCTTTCTTT; CDR3 protein: CASSSAGWTEAFF
clone size: NA; D gene: TRBD2; V gene: TRBV10-1; J gene: TRBJ2-7; CDR3 DNA: TGCGCCAGCAGGAAGGGCGGGACTAGCCGCTACGAGCAGTACTTC; CDR3 protein: CASRKGGTSRYEQYF
clone size: NA; D gene: TRBD1; V gene: TRBV5-1; J gene: TRBJ2-3; CDR3 DNA: TGCGCCAGCAGCCTGACAGGGGCCCTTTTCACAGATACGCAGTATTTT; CDR3 protein: CASSLTGALFTDTQYF
clone size: NA; D gene: TRBD1; V gene: TRBV4-3; J gene: TRBJ1-2; CDR3 DNA: TGCGCCAGCAGCCCGGGGACAGGGGGAAACTATGGCTACACCTTC; CDR3 protein: CASSPGTGGNYGYTF
clone size: once; D gene: NA; V gene: TRBV12-3/TRBV12-4; J gene: TRBJ1-2; CDR3 DNA: TGTGCCAGCAGTCCCTGGAGGGCATATGGCTACACCTTC; CDR3 protein: CASSPWRAYGYTF
clone size: NA; D gene: NA; V gene: TRBV9; J gene: TRBJ2-5; CDR3 DNA: TGTGCCAGCAGCGCAGTCTCCCCTGGGACCCAGTACTTC; CDR3 protein: CASSAVSPGTQYF
clone size: few; D gene: TRBD1; V gene: TRBV4-2; J gene: TRBJ2-2; CDR3 DNA: TGTGCCAGCAGCCAAGATTCGGGACAGATTAACACCGGGGAGCTGTTTTTT; CDR3 protein: CASSQDSGQINTGELFF
clone size: NA; D gene: NA; V gene: TRBV11-1; J gene: TRBJ1-3; CDR3 DNA: TGTGCCAGCAGCCACAACTACAGGGTGGACAACACCATATATTTT; CDR3 protein: CASSHNYRVDNTIYF
clone size: NA; D gene: TRBD2; V gene: TRBV4-1; J gene: TRBJ2-7; CDR3 DNA: TGCGCCAGCAGCCCTCGCCCACTCCGGGGGGCCTACGAGCAGTACTTC; CDR3 protein: CASSPRPLRGAYEQYF
clone size: NA; D gene: TRBD2; V gene: TRBV7-3; J gene: TRBJ2-3; CDR3 DNA: TGTGCCAGCAGCTTAAGGCCGGAGCGGGGGGCCCCCACAGATACGCAGTATTTT; CDR3 protein: CASSLRPERGAPTDTQYF
clone size: few; D gene: TRBD1; V gene: TRBV15; J gene: TRBJ1-5; CDR3 DNA: TGTGCCACCAGCAGGGACAGGGGGCAGGGTCAGCCCCAGCATTTT; CDR3 protein: CATSRDRGQGQPQHF
clone size: NA; D gene: NA; V gene: TRBV5-1; J gene: TRBJ1-5; CDR3 DNA: TGCGCCAGCAGCTTTGATAGTAGTCAGCCCCAGCATTTT; CDR3 protein: CASSFDSSQPQHF
clone size: NA; D gene: NA; V gene: TRBV3-1/TRBV3-2; J gene: TRBJ2-3; CDR3 DNA: TGTGCCAGCAGCCACCTTTTCACAGATACGCAGTATTTT; CDR3 protein: CASSHLFTDTQYF
clone size: few; D gene: TRBD1; V gene: TRBV25-1; J gene: TRBJ1-1; CDR3 DNA: TGTGCCAGCAGTGCCTACTCCGGGACAGGGGGCCCGAAAGCTTTCTTT; CDR3 protein: CASSAYSGTGGPKAFF
clone size: NA; D gene: TRBD2; V gene: TRBV7-2; J gene: TRBJ2-1; CDR3 DNA: TGTGCCAGCAGCTTGAAAGGGAGGGGTAATGAGCAGTTCTTC; CDR3 protein: CASSLKGRGNEQFF
clone size: NA; D gene: NA; V gene: TRBV27; J gene: TRBJ1-5; CDR3 DNA: TGTGCCAGCCGAACCGGGGTGATTAGCAATCAGCCCCAGCATTTT; CDR3 protein: CASRTGVISNQPQHF
clone size: NA; D gene: NA; V gene: TRBV19; J gene: TRBJ1-3; CDR3 DNA: TGTGCCAGTAGTCGCCCGGACACCATATATTTT; CDR3 protein: CASSRPDTIYF
clone size: medium-sized; D gene: TRBD1; V gene: TRBV4-1; J gene: TRBJ1-1; CDR3 DNA: TGCGCCAGCAGTTCTCGGACAGGGCTAAACACTGAAGCTTTCTTT; CDR3 protein: CASSSRTGLNTEAFF
clone size: NA; D gene: NA; V gene: TRBV21-1; J gene: TRBJ1-6; CDR3 DNA: TGTGCCAGCAGCGGACAGATTTATTCACCCCTCCACTTT; CDR3 protein: CASSGQIYSPLHF
clone size: NA; D gene: TRBD1; V gene: TRBV5-6; J gene: TRBJ1-2; CDR3 DNA: TGTGCCAGCAGCTTTGGACAGGGTAGCTACTATGGCTACACCTTC; CDR3 protein: CASSFGQGSYYGYTF
clone size: NA; D gene: TRBD1; V gene: TRBV5-1; J gene: TRBJ1-1; CDR3 DNA: TGCGCCAGCAGCATATCGACAGGGGGCTACACTGAAGCTTTCTTT; CDR3 protein: CASSISTGGYTEAFF
clone size: NA; D gene: TRBD2; V gene: TRBV27; J gene: TRBJ2-3; CDR3 DNA: TGTGCCAGCAGTTTGCCGGGGGGTAGCACAGATACGCAGTATTTT; CDR3 protein: CASSLPGGSTDTQYF
clone size: NA; D gene: NA; V gene: TRBV12-3/TRBV12-4; J gene: TRBJ1-1; CDR3 DNA: TGTGCCAGCTGGGACTTAGGAGTCACTGAAGCTTTCTTT; CDR3 protein: CASWDLGVTEAFF
clone size: NA; D gene: NA; V gene: TRBV4-2; J gene: TRBJ1-2; CDR3 DNA: TGTGCCAGCAGCCAAGATGAGGTCCTTAACTATGGCTACACCTTC; CDR3 protein: CASSQDEVLNYGYTF
clone size: few; D gene: NA; V gene: TRBV6-6; J gene: TRBJ1-1; CDR3 DNA: TGTGCCAGCAGCCCAGGCACTGAAGCTTTCTTT; CDR3 protein: CASSPGTEAFF
clone size: NA; D gene: TRBD1; V gene: TRBV4-3; J gene: TRBJ1-4; CDR3 DNA: TGCGCCAGCAGCCAGGAAGACAGGGGGCAGAATGAAAAACTGTTTTTT; CDR3 protein: CASSQEDRGQNEKLFF
clone size: NA; D gene: NA; V gene: TRBV6-2/TRBV6-3; J gene: TRBJ2-5; CDR3 DNA: TGTGCCAGCAGTTACTCGGTAGGGGTGACACAGCCGCTACAAGAGACCCAGTACTTC; CDR3 protein: CASSYSVGVTQPLQETQYF
clone size: NA; D gene: TRBD1; V gene: TRBV6-5; J gene: TRBJ2-7; CDR3 DNA: TGTGCCAGCAGCTCGACGGGACAGGGTATCTACGAGCAGTACTTC; CDR3 protein: CASSSTGQGIYEQYF
clone size: NA; D gene: NA; V gene: TRBV6-5; J gene: TRBJ2-3; CDR3 DNA: TGTGCCAGCAGTTACTCGAAGAAGCGGGTCACAGATACGCAGTATTTT; CDR3 protein: CASSYSKKRVTDTQYF
clone size: NA; D gene: TRBD1; V gene: TRBV7-2; J gene: TRBJ2-7; CDR3 DNA: TGTGCCAGCAAAGGGGGACAGGGGGCTTACGAGCAGTACTTC; CDR3 protein: CASKGGQGAYEQYF
clone size: NA; D gene: NA; V gene: TRBV11-3; J gene: TRBJ2-3; CDR3 DNA: TGTGCCAGCAGCGCATCCCGGAGCACAGATACGCAGTATTTT; CDR3 protein: CASSASRSTDTQYF
clone size: NA; D gene: TRBD1; V gene: TRBV4-3; J gene: TRBJ1-1; CDR3 DNA: TGCGCCAGCAGCCAAGATCCGCAGGGGGCGAACACTGAAGCTTTCTTT; CDR3 protein: CASSQDPQGANTEAFF
clone size: few; D gene: TRBD1; V gene: TRBV7-2; J gene: TRBJ2-2; CDR3 DNA: TGTGCCAGCAGCTTATCCTCCGGGACAGCGAACACCGGGGAGCTGTTTTTT; CDR3 protein: CASSLSSGTANTGELFF
clone size: NA; D gene: TRBD1; V gene: TRBV10-3; J gene: TRBJ1-2; CDR3 DNA: TGTGCCATCAGGAAGACAGGGGATGGCTATGGCTACACCTTC; CDR3 protein: CAIRKTGDGYGYTF
clone size: few; D gene: TRBD2; V gene: TRBV7-2; J gene: TRBJ2-5; CDR3 DNA: TGTGCCAGCAGCTTAGGGGGAGCGGGGGGCTATCAAGAGACCCAGTACTTC; CDR3 protein: CASSLGGAGGYQETQYF
clone size: NA; D gene: NA; V gene: TRBV9; J gene: TRBJ1-4; CDR3 DNA: TGTGCCAGCAGCGTAGCAGGGGACACTAATGAAAAACTGTTTTTT; CDR3 protein: CASSVAGDTNEKLFF
clone size: NA; D gene: TRBD1; V gene: TRBV7-8; J gene: TRBJ2-5; CDR3 DNA: TGTGCCAGCAGCCCACAGGGGGAGACCCAGTACTTC; CDR3 protein: CASSPQGETQYF
clone size: NA; D gene: TRBD2; V gene: TRBV7-2; J gene: TRBJ2-1; CDR3 DNA: TGTGCCAGCAGCTTACTAGCGGGGGGGTACAATGAGCAGTTCTTC; CDR3 protein: CASSLLAGGYNEQFF
clone size: NA; D gene: NA; V gene: TRBV5-1; J gene: TRBJ1-2; CDR3 DNA: TGCGCCAGCAGCCTTGGTGCGGGGGGCTATGGCTACACCTTC; CDR3 protein: CASSLGAGGYGYTF
clone size: few; D gene: TRBD1; V gene: TRBV5-1; J gene: TRBJ2-2; CDR3 DNA: TGCGCCAGCAGCTCCGGGACAGGGGGACGACGCACCGGGGAGCTGTTTTTT; CDR3 protein: CASSSGTGGRRTGELFF
clone size: NA; D gene: NA; V gene: TRBV18; J gene: TRBJ1-5; CDR3 DNA: TGTGCCAGCTCACCACGGGCAGGGGTAAATCAGCCCCAGCATTTT; CDR3 protein: CASSPRAGVNQPQHF
clone size: NA; D gene: NA; V gene: TRBV7-2; J gene: TRBJ1-2; CDR3 DNA: TGTGCCAGCAGCTTAATCGGCTGGACCGGGGACACCTTC; CDR3 protein: CASSLIGWTGDTF
clone size: NA; D gene: NA; V gene: TRBV19; J gene: TRBJ1-5; CDR3 DNA: TGTGCCAGTAGCCCCGGGACAAGTATCCGTCAGCCCCAGCATTTT; CDR3 protein: CASSPGTSIRQPQHF
clone size: NA; D gene: NA; V gene: TRBV7-9; J gene: TRBJ1-4; CDR3 DNA: TGTGCCAGCAGCTTGCAGGGTGTTAATGAAAAACTGTTTTTT; CDR3 protein: CASSLQGVNEKLFF
clone size: once; D gene: TRBD1; V gene: TRBV27; J gene: TRBJ1-2; CDR3 DNA: TGTGCCAGCAGTTCTAGACAGGGGGCTTTGGGCTACACCTTC; CDR3 protein: CASSSRQGALGYTF
clone size: NA; D gene: NA; V gene: TRBV21-1; J gene: TRBJ1-2; CDR3 DNA: TGTGCCAGCAGCGCTTCAGGACAGGCGAAGGGCGGCTACACCTTC; CDR3 protein: CASSASGQAKGGYTF
clone size: once; D gene: NA; V gene: TRBV5-1; J gene: TRBJ2-5; CDR3 DNA: TGCGCCAGCAGCTTGGAGCGAAGCCAGACCCAGTACTTC; CDR3 protein: CASSLERSQTQYF
clone size: NA; D gene: NA; V gene: TRBV7-9; J gene: TRBJ1-3; CDR3 DNA: TGTGCCAGCAGCTTAGAGCCGGGATGGGCTGGAAACACCATATATTTT; CDR3 protein: CASSLEPGWAGNTIYF
clone size: few; D gene: NA; V gene: TRBV4-1; J gene: TRBJ1-1; CDR3 DNA: TGCGCCAGCAGCCAAGCAAGAGGGCTCACTGAAGCTTTCTTT; CDR3 protein: CASSQARGLTEAFF
clone size: NA; D gene: TRBD2; V gene: TRBV19; J gene: TRBJ2-1; CDR3 DNA: TGTGCCAGTAGTATGGCGGGGACTAGCCCCAAAAAGGAGCAGTTCTTC; CDR3 protein: CASSMAGTSPKKEQFF
clone size: NA; D gene: NA; V gene: TRBV5-8; J gene: TRBJ1-3; CDR3 DNA: TGTGCCAGCAGCTTGGGACAGCTTGCGGACACCATATATTTT; CDR3 protein: CASSLGQLADTIYF
clone size: NA; D gene: TRBD2; V gene: TRBV18; J gene: TRBJ2-5; CDR3 DNA: TGTGCCAGCTCACCATATTACGGGGTGGCTAGCGGAGAAGAGACCCAGTACTTC; CDR3 protein: CASSPYYGVASGEETQYF
clone size: NA; D gene: TRBD2; V gene: TRBV5-1; J gene: TRBJ2-2; CDR3 DNA: TGCGCCAGCAGCTTGGGTGGGACTAGCGATTTCGGGGAGCTGTTTTTT; CDR3 protein: CASSLGGTSDFGELFF
clone size: NA; D gene: TRBD1; V gene: TRBV2; J gene: TRBJ1-2; CDR3 DNA: TGTGCCAGCAGCGAGACAGGGGCGGCGTATGGCTACACCTTC; CDR3 protein: CASSETGAAYGYTF
clone size: NA; D gene: NA; V gene: TRBV3-1/TRBV3-2; J gene: TRBJ2-1; CDR3 DNA: TGTGCCAGCAGCCACCCAGACAATGAGCAGTTCTTC; CDR3 protein: CASSHPDNEQFF